Following are 4 T cell receptor beta chains from one sample sequenced in a study of cytomegalovirus exposure and HLA in healthy donors. Measured with immunoSEQ multiplex PCR; TCRdb has only the in-frame clones, and not every one. The profile shows roughly 200,000 clones, approximately 84% of them singletons. Sequenced input: PBMCs. Receptors were obtained from a woman between 18 and 29 years old in good health and CMV-seropositive.

V and J are TRBV19 and TRBJ1-2; a weak D match, TRBD1 (5 bases). V was trimmed by 3 bases and J by 0 bases, leaving 14 bases between them. Germline V CDR1 and CDR2: LNHDA, SQIVND (reference sequence). This CDR3 spans 16 amino acids. The CDR3 loop is CASSMITGVTNYGYTF. In nucleotides, the CDR3 is TGTGCCAGTAGTATGATTACGGGGGTCACTAACTATGGCTACACCTTC.

This chain connects TRBV4-1 to TRBJ2-7; 8 positions agree with TRBD1. CDR3 length: 16 amino acids. Trimming at V came to 1 base and at J to 2 bases, leaving 7 bases not matched to a gene. Germline V gene sequence: CDR1 MGHRA, CDR2 YSYEKL. CDR3 in amino acids: CASSQASDRATYEQYF. CDR3 in DNA: TGCGCCAGCAGCCAAGCTTCGGACAGGGCGACCTACGAGCAGTACTTC.

The chain's CDR3 is CASSLAPGATDTQYF. DNA for the CDR3: TGTGCCAGCAGCTTAGCTCCGGGAGCCACAGATACGCAGTATTTT. The chain recombines TRBV7-2 with TRBJ2-3; a weak D match, TRBD2 (6 bases). Per the germline V gene, CDR1 is SGHTA and CDR2 is FQGNSA. The CDR3 runs 15 residues. V was trimmed by 0 bases and J by 2 bases, leaving 9 bases between them.

The chain's CDR3 is CASRMEGLNHVYF. CDR3 bases: TGTGCCAGCAGAATGGAGGGTCTTAATCATGTGTACTTC. This chain connects TRBV6-1 to TRBJ2-7; D is possibly TRBD2 (6 bases). The germline V and J ends were trimmed by 6 bases and 12 bases, with 21 bases remaining between them. The CDR3 totals 13 residues. CDR1 MNHNS and CDR2 SASEGT come from the germline V gene.